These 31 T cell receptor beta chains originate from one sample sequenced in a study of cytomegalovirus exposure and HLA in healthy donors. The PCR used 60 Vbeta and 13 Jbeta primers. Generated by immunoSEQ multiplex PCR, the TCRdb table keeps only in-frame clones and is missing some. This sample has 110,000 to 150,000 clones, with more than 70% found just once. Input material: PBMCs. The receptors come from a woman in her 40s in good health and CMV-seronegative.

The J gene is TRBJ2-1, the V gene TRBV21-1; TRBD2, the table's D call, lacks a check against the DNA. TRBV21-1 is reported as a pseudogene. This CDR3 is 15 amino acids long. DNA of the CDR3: TGTGCCAGCAGCCAACTAGCGAGCTCCTACAATGAGCAGTTCTTC. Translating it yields CASSQLASSYNEQFF.

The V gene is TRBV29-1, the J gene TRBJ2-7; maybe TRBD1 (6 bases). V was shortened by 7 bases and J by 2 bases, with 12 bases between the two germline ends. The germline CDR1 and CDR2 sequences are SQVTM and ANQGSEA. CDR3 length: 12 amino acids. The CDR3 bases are TGCAGCGCAAACAGGGTAACCTACGAGCAGTACTTC. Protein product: CSANRVTYEQYF.

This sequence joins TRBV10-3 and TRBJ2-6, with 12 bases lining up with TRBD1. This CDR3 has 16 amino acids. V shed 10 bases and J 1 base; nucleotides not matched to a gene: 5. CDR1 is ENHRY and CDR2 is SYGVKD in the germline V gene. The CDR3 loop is CATLGQGASGANVLTF. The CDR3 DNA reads TGTGCCACCTTGGGACAGGGGGCGTCTGGGGCCAACGTCCTGACTTTC.

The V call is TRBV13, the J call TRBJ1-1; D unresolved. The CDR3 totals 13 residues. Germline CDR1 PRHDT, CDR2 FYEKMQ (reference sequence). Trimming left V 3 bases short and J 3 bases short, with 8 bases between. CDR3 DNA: TGTGCCAGCAGCTTGAAGAGGGACACTGAAGCTTTCTTT. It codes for CASSLKRDTEAFF.

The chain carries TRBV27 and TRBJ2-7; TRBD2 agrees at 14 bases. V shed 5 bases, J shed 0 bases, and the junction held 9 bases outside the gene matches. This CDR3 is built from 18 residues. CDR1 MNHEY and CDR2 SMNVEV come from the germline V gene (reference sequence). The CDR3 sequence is CASSTRTSGRLGSYEQYF. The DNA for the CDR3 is TGTGCCAGCAGTACCCGGACTAGCGGGAGGCTCGGCTCCTACGAGCAGTACTTC.

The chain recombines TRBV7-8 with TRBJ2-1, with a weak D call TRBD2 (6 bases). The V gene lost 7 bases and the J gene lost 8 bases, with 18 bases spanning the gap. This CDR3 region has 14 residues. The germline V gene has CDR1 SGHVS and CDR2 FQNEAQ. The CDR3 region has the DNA TGTGCCAGCACCGTGGCGGGACCGTCTCATGAGCAGTTCTTC. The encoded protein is CASTVAGPSHEQFF.

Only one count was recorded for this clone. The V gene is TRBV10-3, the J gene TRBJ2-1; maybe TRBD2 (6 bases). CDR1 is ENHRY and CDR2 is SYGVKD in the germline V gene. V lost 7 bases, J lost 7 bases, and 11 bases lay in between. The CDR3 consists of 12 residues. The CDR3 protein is CAIMGLGNEQFF. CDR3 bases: TGTGCCATCATGGGACTCGGGAATGAGCAGTTCTTC.

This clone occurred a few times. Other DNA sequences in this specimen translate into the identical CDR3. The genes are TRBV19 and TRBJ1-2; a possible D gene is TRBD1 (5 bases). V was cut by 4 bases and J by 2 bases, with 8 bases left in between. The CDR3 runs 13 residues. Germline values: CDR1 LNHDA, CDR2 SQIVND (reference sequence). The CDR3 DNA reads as TGTGCCAGTAGTAGGCAGGGAAACTATGGCTACACCTTC. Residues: CASSRQGNYGYTF.

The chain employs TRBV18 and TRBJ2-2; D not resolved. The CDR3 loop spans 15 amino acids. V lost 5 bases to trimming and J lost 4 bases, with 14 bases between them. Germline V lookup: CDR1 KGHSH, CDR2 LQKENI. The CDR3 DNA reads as TGTGCCAGCTCAGATTATTTCGCCAGCACCGGGGAGCTGTTTTTT. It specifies CASSDYFASTGELFF.

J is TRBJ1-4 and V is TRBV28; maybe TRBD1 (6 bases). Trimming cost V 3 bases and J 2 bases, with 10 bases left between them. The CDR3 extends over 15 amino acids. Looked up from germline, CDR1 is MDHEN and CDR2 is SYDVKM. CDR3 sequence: CASSFQGSTNEKLFF. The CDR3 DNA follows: TGTGCCAGCAGTTTTCAGGGGTCCACTAATGAAAAACTGTTTTTT.

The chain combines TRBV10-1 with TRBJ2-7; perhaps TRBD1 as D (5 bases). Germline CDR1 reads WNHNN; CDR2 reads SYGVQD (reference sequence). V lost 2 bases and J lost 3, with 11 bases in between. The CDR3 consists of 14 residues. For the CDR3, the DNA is TGCGCCAGCAGTGAGAAAAGGGGCGGCTACGAGCAGTACTTC. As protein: CASSEKRGGYEQYF.

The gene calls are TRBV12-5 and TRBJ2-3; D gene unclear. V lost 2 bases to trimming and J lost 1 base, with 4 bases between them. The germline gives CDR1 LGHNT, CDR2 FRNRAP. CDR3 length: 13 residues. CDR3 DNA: TGTGCTAGTGGTTTGCAGGGCACAGATACGCAGTATTTT. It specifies CASGLQGTDTQYF.

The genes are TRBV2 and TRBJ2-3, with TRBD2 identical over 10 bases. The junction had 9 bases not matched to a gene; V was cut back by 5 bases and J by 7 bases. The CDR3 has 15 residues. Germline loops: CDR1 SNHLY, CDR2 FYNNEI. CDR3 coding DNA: TGTGCCAGCAGTAGGCCGGGACTAGCGTTGTATACGCAGTATTTT. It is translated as CASSRPGLALYTQYF.

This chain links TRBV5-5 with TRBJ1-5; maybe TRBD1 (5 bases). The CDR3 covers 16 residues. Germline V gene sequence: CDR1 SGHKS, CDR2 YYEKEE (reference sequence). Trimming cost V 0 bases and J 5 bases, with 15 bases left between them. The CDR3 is CASSLGPGEGYQPQHF. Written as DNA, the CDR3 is TGTGCCAGCAGCTTGGGTCCTGGGGAGGGGTATCAGCCCCAGCATTTT.

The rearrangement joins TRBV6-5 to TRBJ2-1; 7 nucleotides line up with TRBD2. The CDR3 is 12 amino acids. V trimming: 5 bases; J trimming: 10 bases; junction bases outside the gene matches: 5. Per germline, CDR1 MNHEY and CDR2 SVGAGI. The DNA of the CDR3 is TGTGCCAGCAGTAGGACTAGTGGGGAGCAGTTCTTC. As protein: CASSRTSGEQFF.

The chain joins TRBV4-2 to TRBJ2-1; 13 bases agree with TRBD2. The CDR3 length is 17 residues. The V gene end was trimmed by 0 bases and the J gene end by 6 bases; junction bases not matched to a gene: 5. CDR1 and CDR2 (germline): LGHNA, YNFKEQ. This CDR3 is CASSQELAGGPSNEQFF. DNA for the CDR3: TGTGCCAGCAGCCAAGAACTAGCGGGAGGGCCCAGCAATGAGCAGTTCTTC.

In nucleotides, the CDR3 is TGTGCCAGCAGCTCAGGTTACGCCGATTCACCCCTCCACTTT. Translation: CASSSGYADSPLHF. The chain joins TRBV5-4 to TRBJ1-6, with unresolved D. Trimming took off 3 bases at V and 8 bases at J, with 12 bases between the two ends. Germline V lookup: CDR1 SGHNT, CDR2 YYREEE (reference sequence). The CDR3 is 14 residues long.

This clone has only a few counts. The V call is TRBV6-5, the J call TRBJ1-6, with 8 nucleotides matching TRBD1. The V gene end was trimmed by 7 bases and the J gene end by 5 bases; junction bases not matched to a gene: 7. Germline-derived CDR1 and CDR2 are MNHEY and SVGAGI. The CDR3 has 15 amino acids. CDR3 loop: CASNQPGQDNSPLHF. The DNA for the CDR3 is TGTGCCAGCAACCAACCGGGACAGGATAATTCACCCCTCCACTTT.

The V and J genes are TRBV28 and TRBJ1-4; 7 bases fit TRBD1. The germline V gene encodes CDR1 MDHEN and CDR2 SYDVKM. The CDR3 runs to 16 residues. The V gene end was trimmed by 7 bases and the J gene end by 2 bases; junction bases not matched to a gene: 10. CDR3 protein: CASTTYRGATNEKLFF. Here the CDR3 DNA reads TGTGCCAGCACGACGTACAGGGGAGCGACTAATGAAAAACTGTTTTTT.

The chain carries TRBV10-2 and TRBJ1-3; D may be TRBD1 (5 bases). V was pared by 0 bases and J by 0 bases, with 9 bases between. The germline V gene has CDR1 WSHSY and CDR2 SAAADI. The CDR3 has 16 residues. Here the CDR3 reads CASSESTVYSGNTIYF. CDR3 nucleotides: TGCGCCAGCAGTGAGTCGACAGTATACTCTGGAAACACCATATATTTT.

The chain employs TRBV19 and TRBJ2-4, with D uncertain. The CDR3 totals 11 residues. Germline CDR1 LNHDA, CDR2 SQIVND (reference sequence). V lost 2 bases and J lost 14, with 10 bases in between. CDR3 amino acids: CASSITGRKYF. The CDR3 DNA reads TGTGCCAGTAGTATAACGGGTCGTAAGTACTTC.

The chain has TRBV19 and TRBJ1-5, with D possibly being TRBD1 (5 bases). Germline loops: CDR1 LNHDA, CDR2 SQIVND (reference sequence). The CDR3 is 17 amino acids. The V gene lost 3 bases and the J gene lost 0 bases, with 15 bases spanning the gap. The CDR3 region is CASSIPGRVYSNQPQHF. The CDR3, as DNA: TGTGCCAGTAGTATTCCCGGCAGGGTTTATAGCAATCAGCCCCAGCATTTT. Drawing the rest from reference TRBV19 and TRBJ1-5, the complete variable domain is DGGITQSPKYLFRKEGQNVTLSCEQNLNHDAMYWYRQDPGQGLRLIYYSQIVNDFQKGDIAEGYSVSREKKESFPLTVTSAQKNPTAFYLCASSIPGRVYSNQPQHFGDGTRLSIL.

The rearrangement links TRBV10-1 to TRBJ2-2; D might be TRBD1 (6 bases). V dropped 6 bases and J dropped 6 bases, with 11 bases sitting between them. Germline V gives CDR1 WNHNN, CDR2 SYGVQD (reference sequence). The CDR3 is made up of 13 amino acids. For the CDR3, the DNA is TGCGCCAGCAGGGCCACAGGGCCCGGGGAGCTGTTTTTT. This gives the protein CASRATGPGELFF.

In DNA, the CDR3 is TGTGCCAGCAGTGCCCAGACAGGACCTGAAGCTTTCTTT. It encodes CASSAQTGPEAFF. The V gene is TRBV6-4, the J gene TRBJ1-1, with D tentatively TRBD1 (6 bases). Trimming took 4 bases from V and 6 from J, leaving 12 bases between them. CDR1 is MRHNA and CDR2 is SNTAGT in the germline V gene. The CDR3 loop spans 13 amino acids.

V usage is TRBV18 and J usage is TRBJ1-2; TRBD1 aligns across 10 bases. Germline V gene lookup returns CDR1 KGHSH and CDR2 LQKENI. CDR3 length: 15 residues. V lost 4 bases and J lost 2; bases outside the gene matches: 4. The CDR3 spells CASSLRTGGNYGYTF. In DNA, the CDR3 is TGTGCCAGCTCACTTCGGACAGGGGGGAACTATGGCTACACCTTC.

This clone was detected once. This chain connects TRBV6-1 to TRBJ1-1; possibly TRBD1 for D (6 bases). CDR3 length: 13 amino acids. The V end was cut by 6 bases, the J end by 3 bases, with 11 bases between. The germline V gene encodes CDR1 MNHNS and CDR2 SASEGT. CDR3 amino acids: CASRKRQDTEAFF. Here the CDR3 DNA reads TGTGCCAGCAGGAAGAGACAGGACACTGAAGCTTTCTTT.

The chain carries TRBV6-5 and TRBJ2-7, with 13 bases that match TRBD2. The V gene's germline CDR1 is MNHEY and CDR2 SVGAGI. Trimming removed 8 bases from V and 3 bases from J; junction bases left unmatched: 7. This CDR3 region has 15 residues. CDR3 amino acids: CASHERTSGSYEQYF. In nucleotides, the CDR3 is TGTGCCAGCCACGAAAGGACTAGCGGGAGCTACGAGCAGTACTTC.

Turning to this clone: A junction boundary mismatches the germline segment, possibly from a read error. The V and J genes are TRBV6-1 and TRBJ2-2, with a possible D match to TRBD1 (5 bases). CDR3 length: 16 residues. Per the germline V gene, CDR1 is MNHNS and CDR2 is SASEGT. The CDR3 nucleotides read TGTGCCAGCACTGAAAGGGGAAGGACGAACACCGGGGAGCTGTTTTTT. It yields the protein CASTERGRTNTGELFF.

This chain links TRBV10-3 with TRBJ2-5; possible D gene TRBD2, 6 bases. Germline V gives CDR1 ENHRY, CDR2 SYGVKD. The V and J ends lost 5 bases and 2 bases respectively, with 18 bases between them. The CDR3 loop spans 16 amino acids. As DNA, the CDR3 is TGTGCCATCAGTCTCTCTTCTCTAGCGTTGCAAGAGACCCAGTACTTC. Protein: CAISLSSLALQETQYF.

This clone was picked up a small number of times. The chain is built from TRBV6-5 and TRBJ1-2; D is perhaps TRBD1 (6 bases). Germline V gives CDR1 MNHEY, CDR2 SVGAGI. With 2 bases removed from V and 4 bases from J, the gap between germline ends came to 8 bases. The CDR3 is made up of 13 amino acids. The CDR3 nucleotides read TGTGCCAGCAGTTACGGGGGCGGCTATGGCTACACCTTC. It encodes CASSYGGGYGYTF.

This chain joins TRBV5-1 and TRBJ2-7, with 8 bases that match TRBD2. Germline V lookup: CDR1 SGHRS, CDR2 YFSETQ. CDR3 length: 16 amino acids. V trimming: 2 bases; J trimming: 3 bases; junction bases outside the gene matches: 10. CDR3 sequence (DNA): TGCGCCAGCAGCTTACCCGGCGGGGGGCGGAACTACGAGCAGTACTTC. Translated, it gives CASSLPGGGRNYEQYF.